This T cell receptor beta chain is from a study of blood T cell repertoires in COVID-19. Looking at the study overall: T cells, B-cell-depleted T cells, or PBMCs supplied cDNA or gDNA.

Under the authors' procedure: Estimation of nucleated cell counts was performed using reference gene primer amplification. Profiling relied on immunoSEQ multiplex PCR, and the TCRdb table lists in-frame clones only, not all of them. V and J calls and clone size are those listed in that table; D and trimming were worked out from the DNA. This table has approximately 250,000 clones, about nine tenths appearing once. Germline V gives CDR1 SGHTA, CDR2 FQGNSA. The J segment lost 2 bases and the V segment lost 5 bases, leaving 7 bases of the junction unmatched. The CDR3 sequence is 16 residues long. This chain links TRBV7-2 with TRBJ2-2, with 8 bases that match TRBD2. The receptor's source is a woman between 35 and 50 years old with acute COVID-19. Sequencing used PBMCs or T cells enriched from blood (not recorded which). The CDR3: CASSRGGVANTGELFF. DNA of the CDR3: TGTGCCAGCAGCCGGGGGGGAGTGGCTAACACCGGGGAGCTGTTTTTT.